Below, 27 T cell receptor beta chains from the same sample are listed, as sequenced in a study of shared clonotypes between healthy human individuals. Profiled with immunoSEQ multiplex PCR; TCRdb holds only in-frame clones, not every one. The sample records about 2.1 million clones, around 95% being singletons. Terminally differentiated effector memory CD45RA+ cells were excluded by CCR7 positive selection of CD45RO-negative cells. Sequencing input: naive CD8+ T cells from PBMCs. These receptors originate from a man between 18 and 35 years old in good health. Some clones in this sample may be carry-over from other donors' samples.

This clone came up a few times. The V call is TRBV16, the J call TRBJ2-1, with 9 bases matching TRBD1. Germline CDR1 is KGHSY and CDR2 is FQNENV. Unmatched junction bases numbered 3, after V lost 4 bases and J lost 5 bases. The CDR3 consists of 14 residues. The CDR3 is CASSPGQGNNEQFF. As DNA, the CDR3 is TGTGCCAGCAGCCCCGGACAGGGGAACAATGAGCAGTTCTTC.

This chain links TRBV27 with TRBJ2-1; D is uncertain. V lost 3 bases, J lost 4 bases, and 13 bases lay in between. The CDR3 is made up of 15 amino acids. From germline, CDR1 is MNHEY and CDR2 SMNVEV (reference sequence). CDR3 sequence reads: CASSLAQTPYNEQFF. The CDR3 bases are TGTGCCAGCAGTTTGGCACAGACCCCTTACAATGAGCAGTTCTTC.

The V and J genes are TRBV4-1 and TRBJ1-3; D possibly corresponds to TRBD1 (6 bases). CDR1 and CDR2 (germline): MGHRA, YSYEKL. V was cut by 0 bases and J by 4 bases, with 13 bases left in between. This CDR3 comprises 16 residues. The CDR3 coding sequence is TGCGCCAGCAGCCAAGATTGGCCAGGGGTGGGAAACACCATATATTTT. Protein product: CASSQDWPGVGNTIYF.

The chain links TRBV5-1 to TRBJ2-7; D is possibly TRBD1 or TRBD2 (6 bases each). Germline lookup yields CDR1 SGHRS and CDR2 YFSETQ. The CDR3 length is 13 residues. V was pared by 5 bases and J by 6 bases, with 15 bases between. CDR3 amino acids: CASRYEGGFEQYF. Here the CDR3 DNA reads TGCGCCAGCAGATACGAGGGGGGTTTCGAGCAGTACTTC.

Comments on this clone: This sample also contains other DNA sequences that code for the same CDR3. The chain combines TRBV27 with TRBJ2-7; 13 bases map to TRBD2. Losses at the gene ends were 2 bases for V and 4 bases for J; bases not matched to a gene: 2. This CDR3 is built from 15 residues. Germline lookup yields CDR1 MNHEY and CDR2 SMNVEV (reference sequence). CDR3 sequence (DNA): TGTGCCAGCAGTTTAAGGACTAGCGGGAGTTACGAGCAGTACTTC. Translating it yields CASSLRTSGSYEQYF.

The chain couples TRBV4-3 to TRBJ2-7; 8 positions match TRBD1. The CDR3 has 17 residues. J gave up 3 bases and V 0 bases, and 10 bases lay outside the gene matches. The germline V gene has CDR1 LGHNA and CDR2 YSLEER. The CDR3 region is CASSQDLGAGGFYEQYF. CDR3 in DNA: TGCGCCAGCAGCCAAGATCTAGGTGCAGGGGGCTTCTACGAGCAGTACTTC.

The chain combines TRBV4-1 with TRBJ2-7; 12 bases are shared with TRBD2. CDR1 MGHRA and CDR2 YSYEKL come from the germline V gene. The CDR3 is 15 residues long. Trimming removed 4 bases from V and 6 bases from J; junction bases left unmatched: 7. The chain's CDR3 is CASSRLAGGPSEQYF. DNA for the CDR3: TGCGCCAGCAGCCGGCTAGCGGGAGGGCCATCCGAGCAGTACTTC.

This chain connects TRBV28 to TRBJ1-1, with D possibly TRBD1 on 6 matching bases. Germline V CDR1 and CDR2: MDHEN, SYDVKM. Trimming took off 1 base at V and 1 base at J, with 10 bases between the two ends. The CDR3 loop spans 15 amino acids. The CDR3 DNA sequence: TGTGCCAGCAGTTTATTGACAGGATGGAACACTGAAGCTTTCTTT. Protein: CASSLLTGWNTEAFF.

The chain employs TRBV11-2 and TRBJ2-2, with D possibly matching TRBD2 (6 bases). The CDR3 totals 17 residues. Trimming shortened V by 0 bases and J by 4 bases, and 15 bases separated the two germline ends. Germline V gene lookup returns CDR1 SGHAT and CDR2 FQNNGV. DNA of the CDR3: TGTGCCAGCAGCTTAGATCCCGGGACTTCACTCACCGGGGAGCTGTTTTTT. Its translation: CASSLDPGTSLTGELFF.

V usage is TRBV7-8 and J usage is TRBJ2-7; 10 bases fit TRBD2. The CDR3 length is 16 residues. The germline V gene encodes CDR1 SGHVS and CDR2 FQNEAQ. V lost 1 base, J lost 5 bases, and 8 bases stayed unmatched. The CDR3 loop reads CASSLGVASGGHEQYF. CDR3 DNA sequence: TGTGCCAGCAGCTTAGGGGTGGCTAGCGGGGGTCACGAGCAGTACTTC.

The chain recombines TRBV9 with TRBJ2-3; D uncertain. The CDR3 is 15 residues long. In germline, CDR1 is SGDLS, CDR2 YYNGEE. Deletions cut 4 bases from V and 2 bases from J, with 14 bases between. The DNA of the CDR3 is TGTGCCAGCAGCACGATGGGCAGACCCACAGATACGCAGTATTTT. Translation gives CASSTMGRPTDTQYF.

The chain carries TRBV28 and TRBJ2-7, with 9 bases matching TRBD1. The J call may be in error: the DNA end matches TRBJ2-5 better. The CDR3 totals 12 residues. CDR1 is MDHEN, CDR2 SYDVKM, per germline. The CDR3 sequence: CASTADRGTQYF. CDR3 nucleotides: TGTGCCAGCACCGCGGACAGGGGGACCCAGTACTTC.

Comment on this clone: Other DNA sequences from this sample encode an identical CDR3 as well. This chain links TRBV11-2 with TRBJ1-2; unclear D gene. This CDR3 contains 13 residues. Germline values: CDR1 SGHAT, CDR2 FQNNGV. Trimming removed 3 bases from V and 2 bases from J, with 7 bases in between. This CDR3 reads CASSFGGNYGYTF. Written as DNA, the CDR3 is TGTGCCAGCAGCTTTGGTGGCAACTATGGCTACACCTTC.

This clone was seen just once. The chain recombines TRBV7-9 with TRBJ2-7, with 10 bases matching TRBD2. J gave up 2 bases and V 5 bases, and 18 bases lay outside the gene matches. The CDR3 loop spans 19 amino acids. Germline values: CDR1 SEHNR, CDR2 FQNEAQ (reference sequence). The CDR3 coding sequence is TGTGCCAGCAGCCCCTCTTTCAGCGGGAGGGACGAATACCCCTACGAGCAGTACTTC. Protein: CASSPSFSGRDEYPYEQYF.

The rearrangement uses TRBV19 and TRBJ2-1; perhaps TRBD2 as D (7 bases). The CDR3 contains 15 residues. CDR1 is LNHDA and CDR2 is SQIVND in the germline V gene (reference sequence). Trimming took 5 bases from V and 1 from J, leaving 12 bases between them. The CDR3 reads CASSAGGLSYNEQFF. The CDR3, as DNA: TGTGCCAGTAGTGCCGGGGGGCTATCCTACAATGAGCAGTTCTTC. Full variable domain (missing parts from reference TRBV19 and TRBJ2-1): DGGITQSPKYLFRKEGQNVTLSCEQNLNHDAMYWYRQDPGQGLRLIYYSQIVNDFQKGDIAEGYSVSREKKESFPLTVTSAQKNPTAFYLCASSAGGLSYNEQFFGPGTRLTVL.

The CDR3: CASSPERFSNQPQHF. In nucleotides, the CDR3 is TGTGCCAGCTCCCCCGAACGGTTTAGCAATCAGCCCCAGCATTTT. V gene TRBV18 combines with J gene TRBJ1-5; no firm D call. CDR1 is KGHSH, CDR2 LQKENI, per germline. The CDR3 contains 15 residues. With 6 bases removed from V and 0 bases from J, the gap between germline ends came to 12 bases. The whole variable domain, remainder taken from reference TRBV18 and TRBJ1-5, is NAGVMQNPRHLVRRRGQEARLRCSPMKGHSHVYWYRQLPEEGLKFMVYLQKENIIDESGMPKERFSAEFPKEGPSILRIQQVVRGDSAAYFCASSPERFSNQPQHFGDGTRLSIL.

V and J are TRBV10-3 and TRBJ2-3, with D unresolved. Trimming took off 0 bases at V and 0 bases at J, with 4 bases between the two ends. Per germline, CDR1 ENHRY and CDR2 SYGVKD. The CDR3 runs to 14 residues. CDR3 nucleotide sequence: TGTGCCATCAGTGAGTCAACTAGCACAGATACGCAGTATTTT. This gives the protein CAISESTSTDTQYF.

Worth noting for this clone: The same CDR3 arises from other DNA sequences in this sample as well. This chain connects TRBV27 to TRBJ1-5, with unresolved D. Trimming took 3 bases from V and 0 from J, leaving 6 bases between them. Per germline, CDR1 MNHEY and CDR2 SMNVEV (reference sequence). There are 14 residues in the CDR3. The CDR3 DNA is TGTGCCAGCAGTTTCGGAAATAGCAATCAGCCCCAGCATTTT. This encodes CASSFGNSNQPQHF.

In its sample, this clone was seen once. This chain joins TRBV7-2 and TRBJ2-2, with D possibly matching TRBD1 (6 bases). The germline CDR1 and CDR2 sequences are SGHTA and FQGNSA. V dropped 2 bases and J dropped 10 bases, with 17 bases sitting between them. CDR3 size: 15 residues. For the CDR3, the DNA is TGTGCCAGCAGCTTAAGTCCAGGGGTCTTAGCGGAGCTGTTTTTT. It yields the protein CASSLSPGVLAELFF.

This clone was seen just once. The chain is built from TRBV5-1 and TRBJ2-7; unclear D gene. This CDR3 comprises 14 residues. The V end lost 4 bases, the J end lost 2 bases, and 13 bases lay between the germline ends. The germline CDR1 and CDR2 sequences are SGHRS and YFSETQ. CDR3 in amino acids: CASSSRWSPYEQYF. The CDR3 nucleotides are TGCGCCAGCAGCAGCAGGTGGTCCCCCTACGAGCAGTACTTC. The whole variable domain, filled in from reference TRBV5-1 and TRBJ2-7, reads KAGVTQTPRYLIKTRGQQVTLSCSPISGHRSVSWYQQTPGQGLQFLFEYFSETQRNKGNFPGRFSGRQFSNSRSEMNVSTLELGDSALYLCASSSRWSPYEQYFGPGTRLTVT.

The CDR3 loop reads CASSYTAGTYEQYF. DNA of the CDR3: TGTGCCAGCAGTTACACGGCCGGGACCTACGAGCAGTACTTC. This chain uses TRBV6-5 with TRBJ2-7; maybe TRBD2 (5 bases). The CDR3 spans 14 residues. V was pared by 2 bases and J by 2 bases, with 10 bases between. Germline loops: CDR1 MNHEY, CDR2 SVGAGI.

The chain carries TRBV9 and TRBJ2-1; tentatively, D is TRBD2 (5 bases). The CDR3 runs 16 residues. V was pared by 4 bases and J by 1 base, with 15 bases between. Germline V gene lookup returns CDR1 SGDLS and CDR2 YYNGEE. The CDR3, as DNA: TGTGCCAGCAGCCTCCGAGGGAGTGAGTCCTACAATGAGCAGTTCTTC. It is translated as CASSLRGSESYNEQFF. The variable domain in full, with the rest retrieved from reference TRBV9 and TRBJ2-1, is DSGVTQTPKHLITATGQRVTLRCSPRSGDLSVYWYQQSLDQGLQFLIQYYNGEERAKGNILERFSAQQFPDLHSELNLSSLELGDSALYFCASSLRGSESYNEQFFGPGTRLTVL.

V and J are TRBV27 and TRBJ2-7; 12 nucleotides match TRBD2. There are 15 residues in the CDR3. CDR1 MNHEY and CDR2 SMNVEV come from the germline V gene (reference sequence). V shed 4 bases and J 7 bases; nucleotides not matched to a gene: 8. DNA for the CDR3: TGTGCCAGCAGTTACTCCCCCGGGACTAGCGGGGAGCAGTACTTC. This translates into CASSYSPGTSGEQYF.

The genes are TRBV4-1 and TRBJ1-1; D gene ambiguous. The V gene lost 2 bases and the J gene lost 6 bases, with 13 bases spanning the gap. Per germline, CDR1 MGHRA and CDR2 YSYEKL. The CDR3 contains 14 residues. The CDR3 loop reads CASSQPRTVSEAFF. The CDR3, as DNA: TGCGCCAGCAGCCAACCCCGAACGGTGTCTGAAGCTTTCTTT.

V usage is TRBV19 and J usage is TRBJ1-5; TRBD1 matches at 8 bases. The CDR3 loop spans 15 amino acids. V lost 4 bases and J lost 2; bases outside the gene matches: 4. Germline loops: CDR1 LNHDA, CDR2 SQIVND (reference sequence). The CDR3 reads CASSTQTGGNQPQHF. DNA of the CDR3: TGTGCCAGTAGTACCCAGACAGGGGGCAATCAGCCCCAGCATTTT.

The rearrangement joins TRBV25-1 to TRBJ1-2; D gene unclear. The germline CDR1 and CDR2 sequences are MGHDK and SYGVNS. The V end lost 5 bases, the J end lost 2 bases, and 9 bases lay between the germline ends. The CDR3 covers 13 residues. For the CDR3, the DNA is TGTGCCAGCAGTTACGACAAGAACTATGGCTACACCTTC. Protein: CASSYDKNYGYTF.

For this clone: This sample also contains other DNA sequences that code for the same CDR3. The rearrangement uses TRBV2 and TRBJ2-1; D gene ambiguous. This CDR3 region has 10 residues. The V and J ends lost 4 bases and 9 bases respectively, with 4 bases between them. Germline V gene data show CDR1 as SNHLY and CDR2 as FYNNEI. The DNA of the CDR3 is TGTGCCAGCAGTGGAGGTGAGCAGTTCTTC. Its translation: CASSGGEQFF. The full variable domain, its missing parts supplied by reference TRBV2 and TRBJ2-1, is EPEVTQTPSHQVTQMGQEVILRCVPISNHLYFYWYRQILGQKVEFLVSFYNNEISEKSEIFDDQFSVERPDGSNFTLKIRSTKLEDSAMYFCASSGGEQFFGPGTRLTVL.